Shown below are 22 T cell receptor beta chains from a single sample sequenced in a study of tumor-infiltrating lymphocytes in glioblastoma multiforme. TCR beta libraries were built from RNA through three nested multiplex PCR rounds using modified ARM-PCR. TCRdb called the multiplex PCR reads again in MiXCR, with one record for every CDR3 protein. The sample lists 13,000 or so distinct CDR3 sequences, around 60% occurring once. The specimen was brain tumor tissue. These receptors all come from a male donor with glioblastoma.

Worth noting for this clonotype: This CDR3 is missing its conserved last phenylalanine or tryptophan, likely due to a read error. The V call is TRBV6-1, the J call TRBJ2-3; 7 bases are shared with TRBD2. J lost 4 bases, V lost 0 bases, and 10 bases had no gene match. CDR1 is MNHNS, CDR2 SASEGT, per germline. The length of the CDR3 is 17 residues. CDR3: CASSEAWAGRESDTQYL. CDR3 bases: TGTGCCAGCAGTGAAGCGTGGGCAGGGCGGGAGTCAGATACGCAGTATCTT.

This clonotype came up once. V gene TRBV11-2 combines with J gene TRBJ2-7; 7 bases agree with TRBD2. This CDR3 comprises 11 residues. The J segment lost 2 bases and the V segment lost 8 bases, leaving 0 bases of the junction unmatched. The germline gives CDR1 SGHAT, CDR2 FQNNGV. The CDR3 DNA reads as TGTGCCAGCGGACTAGCCTACGAGCAGTACTTC. The encoded protein is CASGLAYEQYF.

Comment on this clonotype: A much larger clone differs from this one at a single base, so this may be a read error. The CDR3 spells CASSPGLAAENGELFF. The CDR3 DNA is TGCGCCAGCAGCCCGGGACTAGCGGCAGAAAACGGGGAGCTGTTTTTT. The genes are TRBV5-1 and TRBJ2-2, with TRBD2 matching over 11 bases. The germline gives CDR1 SGHRS, CDR2 YFSETQ. The CDR3 extends over 16 amino acids. With 4 bases clipped from V and 7 bases from J, the junction kept 9 bases outside the gene matches.

The genes are TRBV6-1 and TRBJ1-6, with D maybe TRBD1 (5 bases). The CDR3 is 14 amino acids. Trimming cost V 4 bases and J 7 bases, with 11 bases left between them. Per the germline V gene, CDR1 is MNHNS and CDR2 is SASEGT. The CDR3 loop reads CASSGYGGNSPLHF. In DNA, the CDR3 is TGTGCCAGCAGTGGGTATGGGGGAAATTCACCCCTCCACTTT.

The V and J genes are TRBV11-2 and TRBJ2-7; D not certain. Germline V gene lookup returns CDR1 SGHAT and CDR2 FQNNGV. The CDR3 is 13 amino acids. Trimming removed 5 bases at V and 4 bases at J, with 12 bases between. CDR3 coding DNA: TGTGCCAGCAGCCCCGATGCCTCGTACGAGCAGTACTTC. Amino acids: CASSPDASYEQYF. The whole variable domain, filled in from reference TRBV11-2 and TRBJ2-7, reads EAGVAQSPRYKIIEKRQSVAFWCNPISGHATLYWYQQILGQGPKLLIQFQNNGVVDDSQLPKDRFSAERLKGVDSTLKIQPAKLEDSAVYLCASSPDASYEQYFGPGTRLTVT.

This clonotype is termed medium-sized. The chain carries TRBV20-1 and TRBJ1-5; 10 nucleotides align to TRBD1. The germline V gene has CDR1 DFQATT and CDR2 SNEGSKA (reference sequence). V trimming: 0 bases; J trimming: 6 bases; junction bases outside the gene matches: 5. This CDR3 spans 15 amino acids. The CDR3 spells CSARDRDRGFQPQHF. The CDR3 DNA reads TGCAGTGCTAGAGATCGGGACAGGGGTTTTCAGCCCCAGCATTTT.

The chain has TRBV4-1 and TRBJ2-1; D not certain. Per the germline V gene, CDR1 is MGHRA and CDR2 is YSYEKL. The CDR3 is made up of 16 amino acids. The V gene lost 0 bases and the J gene lost 2 bases, with 11 bases spanning the gap. The CDR3 loop reads CASSQDRADTYNEQFF. CDR3 bases: TGCGCCAGCAGCCAAGATAGGGCAGATACCTACAATGAGCAGTTCTTC.

Comments on this clonotype: The junction and the germline gene differ at one end; a read error may be behind it. The V gene is TRBV11-2, the J gene TRBJ2-7, with TRBD1 as a possible D gene (5 bases). CDR1 is SGHAT, CDR2 FQNNGV, per germline. CDR3 length equals 15 residues. The CDR3: CASSVDPPGLNEQYF. CDR3 in DNA: TGTGCCAGCAGCGTAGACCCGCCAGGGTTGAACGAGCAGTACTTC.

A remark on this clonotype: A much larger clone differs from this one at a single base, so this may be a read error. This chain connects TRBV29-1 to TRBJ2-1; 11 nucleotides match TRBD2. CDR3 length: 16 residues. The germline V gene has CDR1 SQVTM and CDR2 ANQGSEA. The J segment lost 9 bases and the V segment lost 6 bases, leaving 16 bases of the junction unmatched. The CDR3 region is CSVGEVAGGPGSEQFF. CDR3 bases: TGCAGCGTCGGCGAGGTAGCGGGAGGGCCGGGCAGTGAGCAGTTCTTC.

About this clonotype itself: Given the absence of the conserved phenylalanine or tryptophan at the CDR3 end, a read error is likely. This rearrangement joins TRBV6-5 to TRBJ2-7; 8 bases agree with TRBD2. Germline V gene sequence: CDR1 MNHEY, CDR2 SVGAGI. The CDR3 spans 16 residues. The CDR3 DNA sequence: TGTGCCAACAGTTACGGGATAAGCGGGGGAATGTACGAGCAGTACTTG. Its translation is CANSYGISGGMYEQYL.

As regards this clonotype: Since the CDR3 does not end with the conserved phenylalanine or tryptophan, this likely comes from a read error. This chain uses TRBV6-5 with TRBJ2-3; no clear D. Per germline, CDR1 MNHEY and CDR2 SVGAGI. The CDR3 covers 15 residues. The CDR3 region has the DNA TGTGCCAACAGTCCCTCCTGGTCGTACACAGATACGCAGTATTTG. Its protein is CANSPSWSYTDTQYL.

J is TRBJ2-3 and V is TRBV7-3; 11 bases are a match to TRBD1. The CDR3 is 16 amino acids. Germline V gene data show CDR1 as SGHTA and CDR2 as FQGTGA. The J segment lost 7 bases and the V segment lost 2 bases, leaving 8 bases of the junction unmatched. The CDR3: CASSLSGTGGPYTQYF. CDR3 DNA: TGTGCCAGCAGCTTATCCGGGACAGGGGGTCCCTATACGCAGTATTTT.

V is TRBV6-5 and J is TRBJ1-4, with D unresolved. The CDR3 sequence is 12 residues long. Germline V CDR1 and CDR2: MNHEY, SVGAGI. The V gene lost 8 bases and the J gene lost 10 bases, with 14 bases spanning the gap. The DNA for the CDR3 is TGTGCCAGCGAGGCAGGACCCGGAAAACTGTTTTTT. It yields the protein CASEAGPGKLFF.

This clonotype was seen a handful of times. At one end, the junction sequence differs from germline, possibly due to a read error. The rearrangement uses TRBV5-6 and TRBJ2-1; D not resolved. Per the germline V gene, CDR1 is SGHDT and CDR2 is YYEEEE. The CDR3 contains 16 residues. CDR3 residues: CASNIYRPPAPNEQLF. The CDR3, as DNA: TGTGCCAGCAACATATATAGACCCCCGGCCCCTAATGAGCAGCTCTTC.

Worth noting for this clonotype: A much larger clone differs by one base, so this may be a read error. The V gene is TRBV29-1, the J gene TRBJ2-5, with D perhaps TRBD1 or TRBD2 (7 bases each). The germline V gene encodes CDR1 SQVTM and CDR2 ANQGSEA. The CDR3 is made up of 15 amino acids. Trimming left V 4 bases short and J 4 bases short, with 19 bases between. The DNA for the CDR3 is TGCAGCGTTGGGGGGGACAGAGGGAGGGCAGAGACCCAGTACTTC. It codes for CSVGGDRGRAETQYF.

The V and J genes are TRBV10-2 and TRBJ2-6; the D gene could be TRBD1 or TRBD2 (6 bases each). Between the trimmed V and J ends, which lost 9 bases and 0 bases, there was a span of 15 bases. Germline V CDR1 and CDR2: WSHSY, SAAADI. This CDR3 spans 16 amino acids. CDR3 coding DNA: TGCGCCAGTAGTCTCGGAGGGGGCTCTGGGGCCAACGTCCTGACTTTC. This encodes CASSLGGGSGANVLTF.

This clonotype has a handful of counts. The chain links TRBV29-1 to TRBJ2-3; D gene unclear. The V gene's germline CDR1 is SQVTM and CDR2 ANQGSEA. V was pared by 3 bases and J by 1 base, with 8 bases between. This CDR3 comprises 13 residues. In nucleotides, the CDR3 is TGCAGCGTTGACGAGCCTGGCACAGATACGCAGTATTTT. This sequence encodes CSVDEPGTDTQYF.

Details on this clonotype: The conserved final phenylalanine or tryptophan is absent from the CDR3, which likely points to a read error. This chain joins TRBV5-4 and TRBJ1-1, with 10 bases lining up with TRBD1. The germline gives CDR1 SGHNT, CDR2 YYREEE (reference sequence). V gave up 6 bases and J gave up 6 bases; unmatched junction bases: 5. The CDR3 covers 13 residues. The CDR3: CASIPGQGSEAFC. CDR3 sequence (DNA): TGTGCCAGCATCCCGGGACAGGGGTCTGAAGCTTTCTGT.

In this sample, this clonotype turned up many times. The chain has TRBV2 and TRBJ2-7; 8 bases are shared with TRBD1. There are 12 residues in the CDR3. CDR1 is SNHLY, CDR2 FYNNEI, per germline. J gave up 5 bases and V 4 bases, and 1 base lay outside the gene matches. CDR3 in DNA: TGTGCCAGCAGTGCGACAGGGGACGAGCAGTACTTC. Protein sequence: CASSATGDEQYF.

This clonotype was seen just once. The junction does not match germline at one end; this may be a read error. This chain joins TRBV4-1 and TRBJ2-6; D is uncertain. The CDR3 covers 14 residues. CDR1 is MGHRA and CDR2 is YSYEKL in the germline V gene. DNA of the CDR3: TGCACCAGCAGCCTCGACTCTGGAGCCAACGTCCAGACTTTC. This gives the protein CTSSLDSGANVQTF.

In the case of this clonotype: The conserved phenylalanine or tryptophan normally closing the CDR3 is absent here, so this likely arose from a read error. The CDR3 loop is CASSLVGGGPWEQFI. DNA for the CDR3: TGTGCCAGCAGCTTGGTAGGGGGAGGGCCTTGGGAGCAGTTCATC. The chain is built from TRBV5-6 and TRBJ2-1; D may be TRBD2 (7 bases). CDR3 size: 15 residues. CDR1 and CDR2 (germline): SGHDT, YYEEEE. The germline V and J ends were trimmed by 0 bases and 10 bases, with 17 bases remaining between them.

The CDR3 loop is CASGRRSGELFF. CDR3 DNA sequence: TGCGCCAGCGGGAGACGGAGCGGGGAGCTGTTTTTT. The rearrangement joins TRBV10-1 to TRBJ2-2; weak D call: TRBD2 (5 bases). CDR3 length equals 12 residues. Trimming took off 8 bases at V and 7 bases at J, with 11 bases between the two ends. The germline V gene encodes CDR1 WNHNN and CDR2 SYGVQD (reference sequence).